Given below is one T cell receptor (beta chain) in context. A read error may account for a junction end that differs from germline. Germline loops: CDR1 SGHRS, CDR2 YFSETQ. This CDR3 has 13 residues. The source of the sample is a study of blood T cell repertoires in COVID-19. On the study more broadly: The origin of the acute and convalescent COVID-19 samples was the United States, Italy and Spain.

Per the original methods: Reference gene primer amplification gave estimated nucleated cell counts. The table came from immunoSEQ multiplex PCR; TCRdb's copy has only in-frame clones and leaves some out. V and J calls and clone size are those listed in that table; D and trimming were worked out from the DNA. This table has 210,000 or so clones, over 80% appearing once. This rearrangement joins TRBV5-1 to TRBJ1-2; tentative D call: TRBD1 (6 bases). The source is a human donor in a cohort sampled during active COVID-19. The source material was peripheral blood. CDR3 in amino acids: CASNLGANYGYTF. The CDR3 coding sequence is TGCGCCAGCAACTTGGGGGCCAACTATGGCTACACCTTC.